This T cell receptor beta chain stems from a study of cytomegalovirus exposure and HLA in healthy donors. Study-wide findings and caveats: Later analysis associated a missense DCLRE1C variant with TCR beta V- and J-gene trimming. As a later analysis revealed, most CMV-associated TCR beta chains appeared HLA-restricted.

Concerning this clone itself: The antigen is not known.

The PCR contained 60 Vbeta and 13 Jbeta primers. Method: immunoSEQ multiplex PCR; TCRdb's copy keeps in-frame clones and lacks some. The sample totals approximately 110,000 clones. V was shortened by 7 bases and J by 6 bases, with 15 bases between the two germline ends. This CDR3 region has 12 residues. Germline assignment: CDR1 SQVTM and CDR2 ANQGSEA. This TCR was recovered from a man aged 25 to 45 in good health and CMV-seronegative. The rearrangement links TRBV29-1 to TRBJ1-2, with D maybe TRBD1 (6 bases). Sequencing was performed on PBMCs. The CDR3 DNA reads TGCAGCGCACTGGGGGGGGCAGATGGCTACACCTTC. This sequence encodes CSALGGADGYTF. The full variable domain, in which reference TRBV29-1 and TRBJ1-2 provide the parts outside the CDR3, is SAVISQKPSRDICQRGTSLTIQCQVDSQVTMMFWYRQQPGQSLTLIATANQGSEATYESGFVIDKFPISRPNLTFSTLTVSNMSPEDSSIYLCSALGGADGYTFGSGTRLTVV.